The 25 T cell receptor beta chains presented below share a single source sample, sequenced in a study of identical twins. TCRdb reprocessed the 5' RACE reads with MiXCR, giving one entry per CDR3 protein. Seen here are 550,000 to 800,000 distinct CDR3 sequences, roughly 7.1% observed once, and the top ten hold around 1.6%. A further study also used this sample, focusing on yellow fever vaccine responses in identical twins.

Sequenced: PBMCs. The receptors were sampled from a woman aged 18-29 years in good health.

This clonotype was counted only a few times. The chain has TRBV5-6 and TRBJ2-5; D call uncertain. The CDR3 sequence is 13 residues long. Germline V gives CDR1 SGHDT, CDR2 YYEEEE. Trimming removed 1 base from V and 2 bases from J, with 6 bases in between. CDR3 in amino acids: CASSLIKQETQYF. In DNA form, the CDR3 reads TGTGCCAGCAGCTTGATTAAACAAGAGACCCAGTACTTC.

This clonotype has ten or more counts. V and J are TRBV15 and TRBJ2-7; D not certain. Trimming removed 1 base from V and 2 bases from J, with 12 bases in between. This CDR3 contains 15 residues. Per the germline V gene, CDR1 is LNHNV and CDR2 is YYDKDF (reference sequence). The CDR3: CATSRAGESAYEQYF. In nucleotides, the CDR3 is TGTGCCACCAGCAGAGCTGGTGAATCTGCCTACGAGCAGTACTTC.

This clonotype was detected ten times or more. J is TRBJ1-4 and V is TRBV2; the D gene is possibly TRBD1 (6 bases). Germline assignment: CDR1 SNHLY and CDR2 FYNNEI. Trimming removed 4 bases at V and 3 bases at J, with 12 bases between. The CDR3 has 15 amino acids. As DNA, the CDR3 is TGTGCCAGCAGTGGACAGGACAGCTCTAATGAAAAACTGTTTTTT. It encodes CASSGQDSSNEKLFF.

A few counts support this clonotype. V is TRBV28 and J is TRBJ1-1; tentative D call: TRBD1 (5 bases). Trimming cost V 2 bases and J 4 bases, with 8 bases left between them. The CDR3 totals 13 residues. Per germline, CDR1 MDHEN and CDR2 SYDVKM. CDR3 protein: CASSLGDGTEAFF. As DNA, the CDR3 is TGTGCCAGCAGTTTAGGGGACGGCACTGAAGCTTTCTTT.

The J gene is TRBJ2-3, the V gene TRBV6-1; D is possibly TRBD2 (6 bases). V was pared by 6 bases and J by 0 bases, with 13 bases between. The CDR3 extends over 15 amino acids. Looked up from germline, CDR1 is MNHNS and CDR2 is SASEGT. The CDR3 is CASRSGGTSTDTQYF. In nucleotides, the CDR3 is TGTGCCAGCAGATCTGGAGGGACCAGCACAGATACGCAGTATTTT.

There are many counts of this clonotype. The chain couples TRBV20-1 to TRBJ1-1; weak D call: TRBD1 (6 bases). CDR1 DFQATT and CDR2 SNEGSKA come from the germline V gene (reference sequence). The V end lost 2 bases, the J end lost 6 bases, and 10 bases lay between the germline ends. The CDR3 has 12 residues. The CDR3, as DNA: TGCAGTGCTAGAACAGGGAGACCTGAAGCTTTCTTT. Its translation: CSARTGRPEAFF.

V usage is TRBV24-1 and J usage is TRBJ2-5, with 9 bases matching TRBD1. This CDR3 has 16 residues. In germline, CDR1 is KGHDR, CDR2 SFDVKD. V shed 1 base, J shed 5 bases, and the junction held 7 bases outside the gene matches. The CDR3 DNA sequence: TGTGCCACCAGTGATTTCGGGGACAGGGTAGGGGAGACCCAGTACTTC. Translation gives CATSDFGDRVGETQYF.

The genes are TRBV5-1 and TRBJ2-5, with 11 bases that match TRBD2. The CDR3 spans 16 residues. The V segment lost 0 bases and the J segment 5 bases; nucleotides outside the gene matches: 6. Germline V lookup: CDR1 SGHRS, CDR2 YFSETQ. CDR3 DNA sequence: TGCGCCAGCAGCTTGGGAACTAGCGGGAGCATTGAGACCCAGTACTTC. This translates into CASSLGTSGSIETQYF.

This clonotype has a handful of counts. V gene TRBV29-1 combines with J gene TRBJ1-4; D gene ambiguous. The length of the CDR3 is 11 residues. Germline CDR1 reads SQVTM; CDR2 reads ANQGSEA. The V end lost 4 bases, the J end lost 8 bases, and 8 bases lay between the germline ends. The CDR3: CSVGGVEKLFF. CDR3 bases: TGCAGCGTTGGCGGGGTGGAAAAACTGTTTTTT.

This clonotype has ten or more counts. CDR3 in DNA: TGTGCCAGCAGACCTAGCGGGGGGTACAATGAGCAGTTCTTC. Protein product: CASRPSGGYNEQFF. The chain uses TRBV7-6 and TRBJ2-1; 11 bases line up with TRBD2. The CDR3 is made up of 14 amino acids. V shed 6 bases and J 4 bases; nucleotides not matched to a gene: 2. Per germline, CDR1 SGHVS and CDR2 FNYEAQ.

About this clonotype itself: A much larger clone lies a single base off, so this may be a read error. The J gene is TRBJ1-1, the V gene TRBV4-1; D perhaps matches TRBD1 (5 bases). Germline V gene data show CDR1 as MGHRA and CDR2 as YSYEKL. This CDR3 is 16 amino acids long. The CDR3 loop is CASSQVAVRGWTEDFF. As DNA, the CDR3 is TGCGCCAGCAGCCAAGTAGCGGTACGGGGGTGGACTGAAGATTTCTTT.

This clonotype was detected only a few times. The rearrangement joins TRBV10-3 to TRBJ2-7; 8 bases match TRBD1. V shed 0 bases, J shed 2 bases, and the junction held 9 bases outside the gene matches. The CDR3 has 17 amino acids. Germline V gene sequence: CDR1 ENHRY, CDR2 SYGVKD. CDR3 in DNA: TGTGCCATCAGTGAGTCGGAATGGGACAGGCTTACCTACGAGCAGTACTTC. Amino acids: CAISESEWDRLTYEQYF.

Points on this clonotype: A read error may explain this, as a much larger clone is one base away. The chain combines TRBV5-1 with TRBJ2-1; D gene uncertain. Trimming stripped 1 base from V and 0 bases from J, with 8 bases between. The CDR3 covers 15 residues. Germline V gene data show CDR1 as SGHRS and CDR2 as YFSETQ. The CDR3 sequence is CASSLQSTSYNEQFF. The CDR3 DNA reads TGCGCCAGCAGCTTGCAGAGCACCTCCTACAATGAGCAGTTCTTC.

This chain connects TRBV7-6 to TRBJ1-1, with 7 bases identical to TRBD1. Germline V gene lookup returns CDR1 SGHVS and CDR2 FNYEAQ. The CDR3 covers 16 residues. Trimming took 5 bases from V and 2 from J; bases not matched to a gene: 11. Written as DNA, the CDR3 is TGTGCCAGCAGCCACGACAGGGAAACTGCCAACACTGAAGCTTTCTTT. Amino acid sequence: CASSHDRETANTEAFF.

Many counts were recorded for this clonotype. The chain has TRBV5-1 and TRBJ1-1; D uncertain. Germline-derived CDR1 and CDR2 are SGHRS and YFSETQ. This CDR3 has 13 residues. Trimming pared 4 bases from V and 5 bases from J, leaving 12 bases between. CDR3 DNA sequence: TGCGCCAGCAGCCCCTCCGGTGGGACTGAAGCTTTCTTT. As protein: CASSPSGGTEAFF.

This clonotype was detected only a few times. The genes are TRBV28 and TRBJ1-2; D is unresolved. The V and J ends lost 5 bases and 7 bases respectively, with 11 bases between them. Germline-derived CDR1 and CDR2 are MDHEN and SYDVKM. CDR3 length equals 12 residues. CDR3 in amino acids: CASSIRPRGYTF. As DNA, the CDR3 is TGTGCCAGCAGTATCAGGCCCCGTGGCTACACCTTC.

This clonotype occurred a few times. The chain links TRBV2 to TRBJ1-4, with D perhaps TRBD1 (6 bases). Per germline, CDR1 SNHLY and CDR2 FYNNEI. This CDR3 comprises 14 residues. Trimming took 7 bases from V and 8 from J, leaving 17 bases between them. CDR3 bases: TGTGCCAGCACCGAATGGGGGGCGCGGGAAAAACTGTTTTTT. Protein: CASTEWGAREKLFF.

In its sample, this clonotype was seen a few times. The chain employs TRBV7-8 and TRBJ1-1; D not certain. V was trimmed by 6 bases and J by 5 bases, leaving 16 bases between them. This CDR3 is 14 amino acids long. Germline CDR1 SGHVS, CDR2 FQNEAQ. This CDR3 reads CASSSREGQTEAFF. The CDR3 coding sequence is TGTGCCAGCAGTTCCCGAGAAGGGCAAACTGAAGCTTTCTTT.

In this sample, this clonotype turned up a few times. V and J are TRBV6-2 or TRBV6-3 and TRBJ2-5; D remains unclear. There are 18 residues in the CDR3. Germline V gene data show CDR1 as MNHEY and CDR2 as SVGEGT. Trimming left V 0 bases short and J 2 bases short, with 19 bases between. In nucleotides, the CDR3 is TGTGCCAGCAGTTACTCGAAGGGTAGCAACAAGGGACAAGAGACCCAGTACTTC. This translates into CASSYSKGSNKGQETQYF.

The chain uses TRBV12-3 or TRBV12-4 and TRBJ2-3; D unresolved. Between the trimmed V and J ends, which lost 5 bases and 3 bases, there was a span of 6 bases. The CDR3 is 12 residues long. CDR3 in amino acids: CASSIKTDTQYF. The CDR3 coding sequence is TGTGCCAGCAGTATCAAAACAGATACGCAGTATTTT.

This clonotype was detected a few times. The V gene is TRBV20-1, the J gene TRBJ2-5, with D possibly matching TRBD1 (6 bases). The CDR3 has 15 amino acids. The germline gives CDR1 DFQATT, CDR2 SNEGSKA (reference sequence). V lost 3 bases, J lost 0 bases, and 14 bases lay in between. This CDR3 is CSARGLRTDQETQYF. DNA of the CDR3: TGCAGTGCTAGGGGCCTGAGGACAGACCAAGAGACCCAGTACTTC.

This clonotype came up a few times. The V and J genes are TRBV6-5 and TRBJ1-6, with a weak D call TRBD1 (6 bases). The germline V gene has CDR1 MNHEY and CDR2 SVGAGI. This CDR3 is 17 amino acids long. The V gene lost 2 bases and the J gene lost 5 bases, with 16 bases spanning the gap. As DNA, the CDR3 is TGTGCCAGCAGTTACGGGCCAGGGGACGGGGATAATTCACCCCTCCACTTT. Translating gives CASSYGPGDGDNSPLHF.

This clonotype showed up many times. The CDR3 is CASSPGTYYEQYF. The CDR3, as DNA: TGTGCCAGCAGCCCCGGGACTTACTACGAGCAGTACTTC. The gene calls are TRBV3-1 and TRBJ2-7; D might be TRBD2 (6 bases). The germline CDR1 and CDR2 sequences are LGHDT and YNNKEL (reference sequence). This CDR3 has 13 amino acids. V was clipped by 4 bases and J by 3 bases, with 10 bases between them.

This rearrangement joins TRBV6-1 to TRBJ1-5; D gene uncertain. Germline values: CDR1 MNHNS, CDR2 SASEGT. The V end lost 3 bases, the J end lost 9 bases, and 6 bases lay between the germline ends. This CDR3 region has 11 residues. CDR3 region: CASSDLSPQHF. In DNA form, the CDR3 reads TGTGCCAGCAGTGATTTATCGCCCCAGCATTTT.

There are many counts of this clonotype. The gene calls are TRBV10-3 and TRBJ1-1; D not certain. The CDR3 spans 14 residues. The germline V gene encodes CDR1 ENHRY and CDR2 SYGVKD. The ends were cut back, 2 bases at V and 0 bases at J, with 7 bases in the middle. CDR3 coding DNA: TGTGCCATCAGTGAGGACGCGATGAACACTGAAGCTTTCTTT. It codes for CAISEDAMNTEAFF.